This T cell receptor beta chain was found in a study of beta chain features in type 1 diabetes (dated by TCRdb to 2017 to 2018). Concerning the study at large: Patients and healthy donors did not differ in mean age, gender distribution, total cell number or subset yield. The study compared the TCRB repertoires of sorted circulating CD4+ T cell subsets in recently diagnosed type 1 diabetes patients with those in matched healthy donors. Regulatory and stem cell-like memory subsets were isolated from only 8 patients and about eight healthy donors, whereas naive and central memory subsets came from all 30 or so donors. A total of under 120,000,000 sorted cells were examined across all samples, and RNA yield correlated strongly with the number of cells per subset.

As to this clone: The antigen it recognizes is unknown. No base qualities exist here, and no much larger clone lies one base off it.

All of the isolated RNA was reverse transcribed with the High Capacity cDNA Reverse Transcription Kit, so expressed TCRB transcripts were sequenced. Deep immunoSEQ sequencing was applied to naive, central memory and regulatory T cell samples, giving an average of roughly 3.5 million total reads per sample. Sorted cells were lysed in RLT buffer, and RNA was extracted using DNase-treated RNeasy Micro or Mini kits according to cell number. To prevent cross-contamination, each cell subset was processed individually, whereas patient and healthy donor samples were processed jointly. Using the immunoSEQ multiplex PCR, TCRB sequences were amplified from cDNA into 87-bp fragments spanning the CDR3 region. The amplicons were sequenced using the Illumina HiSeq platform. Turning to the authors' computational methods: PCR bias was computationally corrected using synthetic template baselines, reads within Hamming distance 2 were collapsed, and singletons that could not be merged were discarded. Reads were aligned against IMGT to assign V, D and J genes, CDR3 length and insertions or deletions at six rearrangement sites. Clonotype counts were normalized to sorted cell number within each subset before computing true diversity and Gini coefficients with the tcR R package. The overlap coefficient, calculated on TCRB nucleotide sequences, was used to measure repertoire sharing. As a proxy for the pre-selection repertoire, out-of-frame TCRB sequences from naive cells were analyzed. This is the immuneACCESS table as TCRdb keeps it, with only in-frame sequences that have V and J called. A part of the clones is gone; compared with another copy, unresolved V genes explain less than half, and the rest is unexplained. V, J and clone size are those of that table, while D and trimming were read from the DNA. A total of some 500,000 clones appear in this sample, roughly an eighth of them only once. In total, the top ten clones hold 0.046% of the sample.

The germline V gene sets CDR1 to SGHTA and CDR2 to FQGNSA. Including cysteine and phenylalanine, the CDR3 has 16 amino acids. Here the CDR3 DNA is all that survives: 48 bases in frame from base 1. V is reduced by 3 bases and J by 10 bases, leaving a spacing of 19 bases between them. Overall results and qualifications from the work: Naive, central memory and regulatory TCRB repertoires appeared to be more similar among patients than among healthy donors. Sequencing cDNA rather than genomic DNA could over-represent highly expressing activated cells, although activation and CD3 levels did not differ between groups. Because the HLA sub-analyses included only small numbers of individuals, any influence of HLA type on TCRB rearrangement was left unresolved. PCR might favor shorter templates, but patient and control samples were amplified and corrected together, so any skew would affect both groups equally. A moderate but significant shortening of TCRB CDR3 length was observed in type 1 diabetes patients in all four CD4+ subsets. Fewer insertions and more nucleotide deletions at VDJ recombination sites were observed in patients with type 1 diabetes, implying thymic rearrangement abnormalities.

A single peripheral blood draw of around 120 mL on average was collected from each donor into heparinised tubes. Using a panel that included CD45RO, CCR7, CD25, CD127, CD95 and CD27, naive, central memory, regulatory and stem cell-like memory CD4+ T cells were sorted on a BD FACSAria II. All sorted populations exceeded 95% purity. PBMCs were isolated immediately by Lymphoprep density gradient centrifugation and stained directly without culture. To minimize batch effects, samples were stained and sorted in pairs, one healthy donor with one patient per experiment. This clonotype was obtained from a woman aged 18 to 35 in good health. The sequencing input was naive CD4+ T cells from blood. The cell subset or site label here, explained by the study, means: true naive CD4+ T cells. This receptor chain uses TRBV7-2 and TRBJ1-6; the D gene cannot be resolved reliably. Here is the DNA: TGTGCCAGCAGCTTCGCCGGACCTTTGAGCGGCTCACCCCTCCACTTT. It specifies CASSFAGPLSGSPLHF.